The 21 T cell receptor beta chains given below trace back to one sample, sequenced in a study of CD8+CD57+ T cells in acquired aplastic anemia. CDR3 and TCR beta VDJ profiling relied on genomic DNA as the template. TCRdb redid the calling of the reads with MiXCR, one entry per CDR3 protein. The sample holds fewer than 200,000 distinct CDR3 sequences, 63% seen once. Sequencing was carried out using sorted CD4+, CD8+, or CD8+CD57+ T cells (not recorded which) from PBMCs. All receptors derive from a human donor in good health.

The chain employs TRBV9 and TRBJ1-2; 11 bases map to TRBD1. The CDR3 runs to 14 residues. CDR1 is SGDLS and CDR2 is YYNGEE in the germline V gene. J lost 7 bases, V lost 6 bases, and 8 bases had no gene match. CDR3 residues: CASIGQGAHTGYTF. In nucleotides, the CDR3 is TGTGCCAGCATCGGACAGGGGGCTCATACTGGCTACACCTTC.

This clonotype was seen once. V gene TRBV14 combines with J gene TRBJ1-2; no definite D call. The CDR3 covers 13 residues. Germline values: CDR1 SGHDN, CDR2 FVKESK. Trimming pared 4 bases from V and 5 bases from J, leaving 11 bases between. The CDR3 loop is CASSPEDIYGYTF. The CDR3 DNA sequence: TGTGCCAGCAGCCCAGAGGATATTTATGGCTACACCTTC.

This clonotype was detected many times. The rearrangement uses TRBV11-2 and TRBJ2-5; 8 bases map to TRBD1. Germline assignment: CDR1 SGHAT and CDR2 FQNNGV. Trimming took 5 bases from V and 5 from J; bases not matched to a gene: 10. The CDR3 runs 15 residues. DNA of the CDR3: TGTGCCAGCAGCCCTCCGGACAGGGTGCACGAGACCCAGTACTTC. The encoded protein is CASSPPDRVHETQYF.

This clonotype appeared a few times. J is TRBJ2-7 and V is TRBV20-1, with 7 nucleotides matching TRBD2. The CDR3 is made up of 15 amino acids. The J segment lost 2 bases and the V segment lost 0 bases, leaving 7 bases of the junction unmatched. Germline V lookup: CDR1 DFQATT, CDR2 SNEGSKA (reference sequence). The CDR3 region is CSARDSSGFTYEQYF. DNA of the CDR3: TGCAGTGCTAGAGATAGTAGCGGGTTCACCTACGAGCAGTACTTC.

The chain uses TRBV29-1 and TRBJ1-1; a possible D gene is TRBD1 (6 bases). Trimming removed 7 bases at V and 4 bases at J, with 16 bases between. Germline V gives CDR1 SQVTM, CDR2 ANQGSEA. The CDR3 spans 13 residues. The CDR3 DNA sequence: TGCAGCGCCGAGAAGGGACACGGCACTGAAGCTTTCTTT. This gives the protein CSAEKGHGTEAFF.

The chain couples TRBV12-3 or TRBV12-4 to TRBJ2-7; TRBD2 is a possible D gene (6 bases). Trimming stripped 11 bases from V and 9 bases from J, with 20 bases between. The CDR3 sequence is 12 residues long. This CDR3 reads CASNQGLARQYF. DNA of the CDR3: TGTGCCTCGAACCAGGGCCTAGCGAGGCAGTACTTC.

The V gene is TRBV7-2, the J gene TRBJ2-1; possible D gene TRBD1, 6 bases. CDR1 SGHTA and CDR2 FQGNSA come from the germline V gene. The CDR3 loop spans 14 amino acids. V shed 6 bases and J shed 9 bases, with 18 bases lying between them. This CDR3 reads CASSSGVQRIEQFF. DNA of the CDR3: TGTGCCAGCAGTTCAGGGGTCCAACGAATTGAGCAGTTCTTC.

The chain uses TRBV27 and TRBJ2-1; D is possibly TRBD2 (6 bases). The CDR3 totals 15 residues. Per the germline V gene, CDR1 is MNHEY and CDR2 is SMNVEV (reference sequence). Trimming removed 5 bases at V and 3 bases at J, with 14 bases between. The CDR3 nucleotides read TGTGCCAGCAGTCCGACGGGAGCTGGCTACAATGAGCAGTTCTTC. It is translated as CASSPTGAGYNEQFF.

The rearrangement links TRBV7-8 to TRBJ2-3; D gene uncertain. Germline V gene data show CDR1 as SGHVS and CDR2 as FQNEAQ. The V and J ends lost 10 bases and 2 bases respectively, with 16 bases between them. The CDR3 loop spans 14 amino acids. CDR3 sequence: CAIALLANTDTQYF. The CDR3 nucleotides are TGTGCCATCGCCCTTTTAGCAAACACAGATACGCAGTATTTT. Full variable domain (outside the CDR3, taken from reference TRBV7-8 and TRBJ2-3): GAGVSQSPRYKVAKRGQDVALRCDPISGHVSLFWYQQALGQGPEFLTYFQNEAQLDKSGLPSDRFFAERPEGSVSTLKIQRTQQEDSAVYLCAIALLANTDTQYFGPGTRLTVL.

The gene calls are TRBV7-9 and TRBJ2-3, with 7 bases fitting TRBD2. The germline V gene has CDR1 SEHNR and CDR2 FQNEAQ (reference sequence). With 9 bases clipped from V and 0 bases from J, the junction kept 15 bases outside the gene matches. The CDR3 contains 17 residues. CDR3 sequence: CARGLHRGDFSTDTQYF. For the CDR3, the DNA is TGTGCCAGGGGACTACATCGGGGGGATTTTAGCACAGATACGCAGTATTTT.

This clonotype was detected ten times or more. The rearrangement uses TRBV6-5 and TRBJ2-1, with 11 bases lining up with TRBD1. CDR1 and CDR2 (germline): MNHEY, SVGAGI. With V trimmed by 7 bases and J by 9 bases, 11 bases remained unmatched. The CDR3 length is 15 residues. CDR3: CASTTGQGALGEQFF. The CDR3 nucleotides are TGTGCCAGCACCACCGGACAGGGGGCCCTGGGTGAGCAGTTCTTC.

The J gene is TRBJ1-3, the V gene TRBV12-3 or TRBV12-4; D gene unclear. The germline V and J ends were trimmed by 5 bases and 9 bases, with 8 bases remaining between them. This CDR3 has 11 residues. Here the CDR3 DNA reads TGTGCCAGCAGTGGGGTGGGCACCATATATTTT. Protein: CASSGVGTIYF.

This clonotype was seen a single time. This chain connects TRBV2 to TRBJ1-1; D uncertain. The CDR3 is 14 amino acids. The V end lost 3 bases, the J end lost 3 bases, and 11 bases lay between the germline ends. The germline CDR1 and CDR2 sequences are SNHLY and FYNNEI. The CDR3 DNA sequence: TGTGCCAGCAGTGATCTGTTCGAGTACACTGAAGCTTTCTTT. As protein: CASSDLFEYTEAFF.

The chain employs TRBV6-4 and TRBJ1-6; 8 positions agree with TRBD1. J was trimmed by 7 bases and V by 6 bases; bases with no gene match: 5. Germline V gene sequence: CDR1 MRHNA, CDR2 SNTAGT. There are 14 residues in the CDR3. The CDR3 reads CASSADRDNSPLHF. The CDR3 nucleotides are TGTGCCAGCAGCGCGGACAGGGACAATTCACCCCTCCACTTT.

This chain uses TRBV9 with TRBJ1-6; D gene ambiguous. Germline V gene sequence: CDR1 SGDLS, CDR2 YYNGEE. The CDR3 has 15 amino acids. Trimming shortened V by 5 bases and J by 2 bases, and 11 bases separated the two germline ends. This CDR3 is CASRVKGAYNSPLHF. The CDR3 DNA sequence: TGTGCCAGCAGGGTAAAGGGCGCCTATAATTCACCCCTCCACTTT.

As concerns this clonotype: Germline and junction disagree at one end, which may indicate a read error. The chain couples TRBV7-6 to TRBJ2-2; 9 bases are a match to TRBD2. This CDR3 is built from 17 residues. Germline loops: CDR1 SGHVS, CDR2 FNYEAQ. The CDR3 sequence: CASSSPREGPLTRELFF. The DNA of the CDR3 is TGTGCCAGCAGCTCACCGCGGGAGGGCCCTCTCACCCGGGAGCTGTTTTTT.

This clonotype was seen only a few times. The rearrangement links TRBV25-1 to TRBJ1-4, with D hard to call. Germline values: CDR1 MGHDK, CDR2 SYGVNS. The CDR3 covers 14 residues. With 3 bases removed from V and 6 bases from J, the gap between germline ends came to 11 bases. CDR3 coding DNA: TGTGCCAGCAGTGACCCCCGAGGCGATGAAAAACTGTTTTTT. This translates into CASSDPRGDEKLFF.

The J gene is TRBJ1-1, the V gene TRBV12-3 or TRBV12-4; perhaps TRBD1 as D (5 bases). The CDR3 is made up of 13 amino acids. The V and J ends lost 2 bases and 5 bases respectively, with 9 bases between them. The DNA of the CDR3 is TGTGCCAGCAGTTTAATGGGGGAAACTGAAGCTTTCTTT. Residues: CASSLMGETEAFF.

This clonotype was detected only once. The chain couples TRBV7-9 to TRBJ1-6; TRBD1 agrees at 8 bases. Germline V CDR1 and CDR2: SEHNR, FQNEAQ (reference sequence). This CDR3 contains 15 residues. V dropped 5 bases and J dropped 6; count of bases not matched to a gene: 6. As DNA, the CDR3 is TGTGCCAGCAGCATCGGGACAGGAGCTAATTCACCCCTCCACTTT. Its protein product is CASSIGTGANSPLHF.

This clonotype showed up many times. The rearrangement joins TRBV6-5 to TRBJ2-1, with D hard to call. Trimming took 4 bases from V and 4 from J, leaving 8 bases between them. The CDR3 is 13 residues long. Germline CDR1 MNHEY, CDR2 SVGAGI. The CDR3, as DNA: TGTGCCAGCAGTTTCGGCAAGTACAATGAGCAGTTCTTC. This sequence encodes CASSFGKYNEQFF.

The V and J genes are TRBV7-2 and TRBJ2-5; 7 nucleotides match TRBD2. V was clipped by 3 bases and J by 1 base; unmatched bases: 2. This CDR3 region has 14 residues. In germline, CDR1 is SGHTA, CDR2 FQGNSA. The CDR3 loop reads CASSLTSSQETQYF. CDR3 DNA: TGTGCCAGCAGCTTGACTAGCAGCCAAGAGACCCAGTACTTC.